The 30 T cell receptor beta chains presented below share a single source sample, sequenced in a study of T cell responses to AZD1222 COVID-19 vaccine. This table comes from immunoSEQ multiplex PCR, and its TCRdb copy is limited to in-frame clones, with some not included. The repertoire includes 150,000 or so clones, around 94% of them detected once, and over 0.7% sits in the top ten. This material consisted of peripheral blood, taken on day 0 of AZD1222 vaccination. Source of these receptors: an adult in good health.

The V call is TRBV11-3, the J call TRBJ2-2, with 8 bases that match TRBD2. V lost 5 bases to trimming and J lost 0 bases; unmatched junction nucleotides: 2. The germline gives CDR1 SGHNT, CDR2 YENEEA. There are 15 residues in the CDR3. The CDR3: CASSISGTNTGELFF. DNA for the CDR3: TGTGCCAGCAGCATTAGCGGGACGAACACCGGGGAGCTGTTTTTT.

The chain joins TRBV9 to TRBJ2-7; D gene unclear. The CDR3 contains 13 residues. Germline assignment: CDR1 SGDLS and CDR2 YYNGEE. Between the trimmed V and J ends, which lost 0 bases and 3 bases, there was a span of 7 bases. The CDR3 coding sequence is TGTGCCAGCAGCGTAGTAGTGGGCTACGAGCAGTACTTC. Amino acids: CASSVVVGYEQYF.

The chain joins TRBV6-5 to TRBJ1-5; unclear D gene. From germline, CDR1 is MNHEY and CDR2 SVGAGI. The CDR3 covers 15 residues. With 6 bases removed from V and 1 base from J, the gap between germline ends came to 13 bases. CDR3 DNA sequence: TGTGCCAGCAGCCCCGTTAGGGCGAGCAATCAGCCCCAGCATTTT. Its protein product is CASSPVRASNQPQHF.

V gene TRBV3-1 (or the pseudogene TRBV3-2) combines with J gene TRBJ1-1; D is possibly TRBD1 (5 bases). V was pared by 4 bases and J by 2 bases, with 11 bases between. The CDR3 consists of 14 residues. CDR1 and CDR2 from the germline V gene are LGHDT and YNNKEL (reference sequence). The CDR3: CASSPHGGNTEAFF. The CDR3 DNA follows: TGTGCCAGCAGCCCGCATGGGGGTAACACTGAAGCTTTCTTT.

The V gene is TRBV13, the J gene TRBJ1-6; tentatively, D is TRBD1 (5 bases). This CDR3 has 16 amino acids. CDR1 is PRHDT, CDR2 FYEKMQ, per germline (reference sequence). Trimming left V 3 bases short and J 0 bases short, with 9 bases between. CDR3 residues: CASSFRGISYNSPLHF. The DNA for the CDR3 is TGTGCCAGCAGCTTTCGGGGCATCTCCTATAATTCACCCCTCCACTTT.

In this sample, this clone turned up once. The chain links TRBV15 to TRBJ1-5; D is possibly TRBD1 (5 bases). This CDR3 comprises 17 residues. V was trimmed by 0 bases and J by 1 base, leaving 13 bases between them. Germline V lookup: CDR1 LNHNV, CDR2 YYDKDF (reference sequence). CDR3 region: CATSRDFPGNSNQPQHF. The DNA for the CDR3 is TGTGCCACCAGCAGAGATTTTCCAGGGAACAGCAATCAGCCCCAGCATTTT.

The rearrangement links TRBV30 to TRBJ1-5; D is undetermined. The CDR3 consists of 12 residues. Germline assignment: CDR1 GTSNPN and CDR2 SVGIG (reference sequence). The V end was cut by 4 bases, the J end by 5 bases, with 9 bases between. The CDR3 coding sequence is TGTGCCTGGACGGACGGGCATCAGCCCCAGCATTTT. This gives the protein CAWTDGHQPQHF.

This sequence joins TRBV30 and TRBJ1-1; D is possibly TRBD1 (5 bases). CDR1 and CDR2 from the germline V gene are GTSNPN and SVGIG (reference sequence). CDR3 size: 15 residues. Trimming stripped 2 bases from V and 3 bases from J, with 16 bases between. In nucleotides, the CDR3 is TGTGCCTGGAGTATACCGCGGGGAGGGGACACTGAAGCTTTCTTT. Amino acid sequence: CAWSIPRGGDTEAFF.

The V and J genes are TRBV6-2 or TRBV6-3 and TRBJ1-5; D remains ambiguous. The CDR3 spans 15 residues. Germline loops: CDR1 MNHEY, CDR2 SVGEGT. V was trimmed by 2 bases and J by 0 bases, leaving 8 bases between them. The DNA of the CDR3 is TGTGCCAGCAGTTACGGCGGTTATAGCAATCAGCCCCAGCATTTT. It yields the protein CASSYGGYSNQPQHF.

This chain joins TRBV19 and TRBJ2-3, with unresolved D. The CDR3 spans 17 residues. CDR1 and CDR2 from the germline V gene are LNHDA and SQIVND (reference sequence). Trimming stripped 4 bases from V and 0 bases from J, with 17 bases between. Here the CDR3 DNA reads TGTGCCAGTAGTACCCCGGCCTGGGGTGGGAGCACAGATACGCAGTATTTT. Its protein product is CASSTPAWGGSTDTQYF.

The J gene is TRBJ2-5, the V gene TRBV18, with 8 nucleotides matching TRBD1. V shed 3 bases, J shed 2 bases, and the junction held 8 bases outside the gene matches. There are 16 residues in the CDR3. Germline CDR1 is KGHSH and CDR2 is LQKENI. CDR3 bases: TGTGCCAGCTCACCGGGGACAGGAGTTGCGCAAGAGACCCAGTACTTC. This translates into CASSPGTGVAQETQYF.

The rearrangement uses TRBV7-8 and TRBJ2-3; possible D gene TRBD1, 6 bases. V lost 1 base and J lost 6, with 14 bases in between. Germline V lookup: CDR1 SGHVS, CDR2 FQNEAQ. The CDR3 is 15 amino acids. The CDR3 here is CASSLVAGVVDTQYF. CDR3 in DNA: TGTGCCAGCAGCTTAGTGGCAGGGGTGGTGGATACGCAGTATTTT.

The chain links TRBV4-2 to TRBJ2-5; 10 bases are shared with TRBD1. The CDR3 spans 16 residues. V trimming: 4 bases; J trimming: 5 bases; junction bases outside the gene matches: 10. Germline loops: CDR1 LGHNA, CDR2 YNFKEQ. CDR3 coding DNA: TGTGCCAGCAGCCGCAAGAGCCGGGACAGGGGTGAGACCCAGTACTTC. Its translation is CASSRKSRDRGETQYF.

This sequence joins TRBV6-4 and TRBJ1-5; no firm D call. CDR1 MRHNA and CDR2 SNTAGT come from the germline V gene. CDR3 size: 15 residues. V dropped 3 bases and J dropped 0 bases, with 9 bases sitting between them. This CDR3 reads CASSEYGDSNQPQHF. The CDR3, as DNA: TGTGCCAGCAGTGAATACGGAGATAGCAATCAGCCCCAGCATTTT.

V is TRBV18 and J is TRBJ2-2; TRBD2 matches 14 bases. After removal of 1 base from V and 4 bases from J, the junction contained 2 bases not matched to a gene. CDR3 length: 17 amino acids. From germline, CDR1 is KGHSH and CDR2 LQKENI. The CDR3 region is CASSPRTSGGPTGELFF. The CDR3 region has the DNA TGTGCCAGCTCACCACGGACTAGCGGGGGGCCCACCGGGGAGCTGTTTTTT.

The count of this clone is one. This chain connects TRBV3-1 (or the pseudogene TRBV3-2) to TRBJ1-2; no definite D call. Per the germline V gene, CDR1 is LGHDT and CDR2 is YNNKEL (reference sequence). Trimming shortened V by 4 bases and J by 4 bases, and 13 bases separated the two germline ends. There are 14 residues in the CDR3. The chain's CDR3 is CASSPPGGSYGYTF. In nucleotides, the CDR3 is TGTGCCAGCAGCCCCCCGGGAGGGAGCTATGGCTACACCTTC.

This clone occurred once. V and J are TRBV7-9 and TRBJ2-1, with TRBD1 matching 11 bases. Germline V gene sequence: CDR1 SEHNR, CDR2 FQNEAQ (reference sequence). The CDR3 spans 14 residues. Losses at the gene ends were 5 bases for V and 8 bases for J; bases not matched to a gene: 5. CDR3 in DNA: TGTGCCAGCAGCCGGACAGGGGGCATCGATGAGCAGTTCTTC. As protein: CASSRTGGIDEQFF. Drawing the rest from reference TRBV7-9 and TRBJ2-1, the complete variable domain is DTGVSQNPRHKITKRGQNVTFRCDPISEHNRLYWYRQTLGQGPEFLTYFQNEAQLEKSRLLSDRFSAERPKGSFSTLEIQRTEQGDSAMYLCASSRTGGIDEQFFGPGTRLTVL.

Note on this clone: At the DNA level, this CDR3 is encoded by other sequences in the same sample as well. The rearrangement links TRBV3-1 (or the pseudogene TRBV3-2) to TRBJ1-5; D gene ambiguous. The CDR3 is 13 residues long. V was pared by 1 base and J by 5 bases, with 6 bases between. Per the germline V gene, CDR1 is LGHDT and CDR2 is YNNKEL (reference sequence). CDR3 in DNA: TGTGCCAGCAGCCAAGGGTCATATCAGCCCCAGCATTTT. Encoded protein: CASSQGSYQPQHF.

The chain is built from TRBV5-1 and TRBJ2-2; 7 bases line up with TRBD1. CDR1 and CDR2 (germline): SGHRS, YFSETQ. V was pared by 0 bases and J by 6 bases, with 5 bases of the junction left unmatched. The CDR3 runs 15 residues. The CDR3 region has the DNA TGCGCCAGCAGCTTGGAGACAGGGTCGCCCGGGGAGCTGTTTTTT. Its translation: CASSLETGSPGELFF.

The chain combines TRBV6-5 with TRBJ2-7; 9 bases agree with TRBD2. The CDR3 covers 15 residues. Losses at the gene ends were 0 bases for V and 7 bases for J; bases not matched to a gene: 7. Per the germline V gene, CDR1 is MNHEY and CDR2 is SVGAGI. The CDR3 loop is CASSYSSLAGWEQYF. The CDR3 DNA is TGTGCCAGCAGTTACTCGTCGCTAGCGGGGTGGGAGCAGTACTTC.

This clone occurred once. The chain recombines TRBV5-4 with TRBJ2-2; the match to TRBD2 covers 10 bases. Germline V gene sequence: CDR1 SGHNT, CDR2 YYREEE (reference sequence). The V and J ends lost 4 bases and 1 base, in that order; junction bases with no gene match: 7. The CDR3 is made up of 17 amino acids. The CDR3 protein is CASSLRGLAKNTGELFF. DNA of the CDR3: TGTGCCAGCAGCCTACGGGGACTAGCGAAGAACACCGGGGAGCTGTTTTTT.

The V gene is TRBV30, the J gene TRBJ2-2; unclear D gene. CDR3 length: 12 residues. From germline, CDR1 is GTSNPN and CDR2 SVGIG (reference sequence). Between the trimmed V and J ends, which lost 2 bases and 6 bases, there was a span of 7 bases. CDR3: CAWSYTAGELFF. CDR3 in DNA: TGTGCCTGGAGTTATACGGCCGGGGAGCTGTTTTTT.

The genes are TRBV7-2 and TRBJ2-3, with TRBD1 as a possible D gene (6 bases). CDR1 is SGHTA and CDR2 is FQGNSA in the germline V gene. V dropped 5 bases and J dropped 1 base, with 13 bases sitting between them. The CDR3 loop spans 15 amino acids. The CDR3 DNA reads as TGTGCCAGCAGCCAACCGACAGGCGGCACAGATACGCAGTATTTT. Translated: CASSQPTGGTDTQYF.

This clone was found once. The chain uses TRBV19 and TRBJ1-2; 8 positions agree with TRBD1. Per the germline V gene, CDR1 is LNHDA and CDR2 is SQIVND (reference sequence). Losses at the gene ends were 3 bases for V and 4 bases for J; bases not matched to a gene: 10. CDR3 length equals 16 residues. In nucleotides, the CDR3 is TGTGCCAGTAGTATTGTAGGGACAGGTTCGAGCTATGGCTACACCTTC. It yields the protein CASSIVGTGSSYGYTF.

The chain has TRBV5-6 and TRBJ2-6; D may be TRBD2 (5 bases). This CDR3 spans 16 amino acids. Trimming shortened V by 0 bases and J by 2 bases, and 9 bases separated the two germline ends. Germline V gene data show CDR1 as SGHDT and CDR2 as YYEEEE. The CDR3 reads CASSLARGAGANVLTF. The CDR3 region has the DNA TGTGCCAGCAGCTTGGCACGGGGAGCTGGGGCCAACGTCCTGACTTTC.

This clone was recorded only once. The CDR3 sequence is CASSSLNLGYTF. DNA for the CDR3: TGTGCCAGCTCATCTCTAAACTTGGGCTACACCTTC. The chain employs TRBV18 and TRBJ1-2, with D uncertain. There are 12 residues in the CDR3. Trimming stripped 5 bases from V and 8 bases from J, with 12 bases between. The germline CDR1 and CDR2 sequences are KGHSH and LQKENI.

V gene TRBV29-1 combines with J gene TRBJ1-3; no firm D call. Trimming stripped 7 bases from V and 0 bases from J, with 10 bases between. The CDR3 is 13 amino acids. Germline V gene sequence: CDR1 SQVTM, CDR2 ANQGSEA. The CDR3 loop reads CSAVTSSGNTIYF. The CDR3 DNA is TGCAGCGCCGTTACGAGCTCTGGAAACACCATATATTTT.

This clone appeared a single time. This chain connects TRBV11-1 to TRBJ2-7, with TRBD2 matching over 12 bases. This CDR3 spans 14 amino acids. With 5 bases clipped from V and 2 bases from J, the junction kept 1 base outside the gene matches. Looked up from germline, CDR1 is SGHAT and CDR2 is FQDESV (reference sequence). CDR3 loop: CASSRTSGAYEQYF. CDR3 nucleotide sequence: TGTGCCAGCAGCCGGACTAGCGGGGCCTACGAGCAGTACTTC.

CDR3 sequence reads: CASSLRGGAYNEQFF. The CDR3 DNA reads as TGTGCCAGCAGCTTAAGAGGGGGGGCATACAATGAGCAGTTCTTC. The chain couples TRBV11-3 to TRBJ2-1; possibly TRBD2 for D (7 bases). The CDR3 is made up of 15 amino acids. Germline V lookup: CDR1 SGHNT, CDR2 YENEEA. The V gene lost 2 bases and the J gene lost 4 bases, with 12 bases spanning the gap.

This rearrangement joins TRBV2 to TRBJ1-4; D call uncertain. V was clipped by 7 bases and J by 0 bases, with 6 bases between them. The CDR3 is 13 amino acids. Looked up from germline, CDR1 is SNHLY and CDR2 is FYNNEI. The CDR3 coding sequence is TGTGCCAGCAAGGGTGCAACTAATGAAAAACTGTTTTTT. The encoded protein is CASKGATNEKLFF.